These T cell receptor beta chains were read from a single sample in a study of shared clonotypes between healthy human individuals. The method was immunoSEQ multiplex PCR; TCRdb's version includes in-frame clones alone and lacks a portion of them. The repertoire consists of roughly 530,000 clones, with 95% to 97% occurring once and the leading ten covering 0.055% to 0.075%. The sample consisted of naive CD4+ T cells sorted from blood. The receptors stem from a woman aged 25 to 39 in good health. CDR3s include the opening cysteine and the closing phenylalanine or tryptophan. Fields, in order: CDR3 length, D gene, J gene, V gene, clone size, CDR3 DNA, CDR3 protein. The D gene is left open where the match is weak. Only some rows state a clone size, as once, few, many or a class for expanded clones.

14 | - | TRBJ2-2 | TRBV6-4 | - | TGTGCCAGCAGTGACGAGGTTAACACCGGGGAGCTGTTTTTT | CASSDEVNTGELFF
12 | - | TRBJ2-1 | TRBV18 | once | TGTGCCAGCTCACCCGGCAGCAATGAGCAGTTCTTC | CASSPGSNEQFF
18 | TRBD2 | TRBJ2-2 | TRBV4-2 | - | TGTGCCAGCAGCCCCTTACCCCTAGCGGGGAGAAACACCGGGGAGCTGTTTTTT | CASSPLPLAGRNTGELFF
14 | - | TRBJ2-7 | TRBV18 | - | TGTGCCACCAAAAACGGGGCGTACTCCTACGAGCAGTACTTC | CATKNGAYSYEQYF
14 | - | TRBJ2-5 | TRBV11-1 | - | TGTGCCAGCAGCCCAAGAAGGTTCCAAGAGACCCAGTACTTC | CASSPRRFQETQYF
16 | - | TRBJ1-2 | TRBV11-2 | - | TGTGCCAGCAGCTTATCACGGCGGATCACTAACTATGGCTACACCTTC | CASSLSRRITNYGYTF
15 | TRBD1 | TRBJ2-7 | TRBV6-5 | - | TGTGCCAGCAGTTACTCGGACAGGGGTTCCTACGAGCAGTACTTC | CASSYSDRGSYEQYF
10 | - | TRBJ2-7 | TRBV20-1 | - | TGCAGTGCTGGGAACTACGAGCAGTACTTC | CSAGNYEQYF
14 | - | TRBJ2-5 | TRBV9 | once | TGTGCCAGCAGCCCCCAGGTTAGCGGAGAGACCCAGTACTTC | CASSPQVSGETQYF
13 | TRBD1 | TRBJ2-3 | TRBV6-1 | - | TGTGCCAGTACAACAGGGGGCATAGATACGCAGTATTTT | CASTTGGIDTQYF
14 | - | TRBJ2-3 | TRBV7-3 | - | TGTGCCAGCAGCTTGGGGGATTCCACAGATACGCAGTATTTT | CASSLGDSTDTQYF
14 | - | TRBJ1-1 | TRBV4-2 | - | TGTGCCAGCAGCCAAGAGCTCAGGAGCACTGAAGCTTTCTTT | CASSQELRSTEAFF
14 | - | TRBJ1-4 | TRBV11-2 | - | TGTGCCAGCAGCTTAGGCCGGTTTAATGAAAAACTGTTTTTT | CASSLGRFNEKLFF